This T cell receptor (beta chain) was retrieved from a study of shared clonotypes between healthy human individuals. General study points: Naive subsets usually exceeded memory subsets in estimated richness. Non-shared clonotypes were found to have lower generation probabilities than the clonotypes that were shared by all four of the sorted-subset donors. The study drew on few donors, limiting represented genetic and exposure-history diversity.

The CDR3 extends over 11 amino acids. With 5 bases removed from V and 7 bases from J, the gap between germline ends came to 9 bases. CDR1 and CDR2 from the germline V gene are DFQATT and SNEGSKA (reference sequence). Here immunoSEQ multiplex PCR was the method, and the copy in TCRdb shows in-frame clones only, minus some. The sample records around 1.9 million clones, around 93% being singletons. For this clone: Antigen: not known.

As defined, naive CD8 cells were CD45RO-negative and positively selected for CCR7, with terminally differentiated effector memory CD45RA+ cells excluded. The chain links TRBV20-1 to TRBJ2-1, with D hard to call. Sequencing was carried out using naive CD8+ T cells from PBMCs. The TCR comes from a man younger than 30 in good health. Some clones in this sample may be carry-over from other donors' samples. CDR3 in amino acids: CSAPLRNEQFF. The DNA of the CDR3 is TGCAGTGCTCCCTTGAGGAATGAGCAGTTCTTC.